This T cell receptor (beta chain) was observed in a study of identifying expanded T cells in peripheral blood. Repertoires were generated with immunoSEQ multiplex PCR, while TCRdb's copy carries only in-frame clones and drops some. The repertoire holds approximately 130,000 clones, with around four fifths as singletons. During the collection period, no donor immune events like infections were recorded. V was clipped by 5 bases and J by 3 bases, with 5 bases between them. The CDR3 covers 11 residues. From germline, CDR1 is SGHRS and CDR2 YFSETQ. Findings and limits, study-wide: Clone count variance between approximately two-week samples rose with total template count. Differentially abundant clones: 0.95 to 1.5 between replicates, around 16 at approximately two weeks, around 19 at four.

Comment on this clone: Its target is not known.

The receptor was isolated from a person aged 18 to 75 in good health. Sequencing was done on a sample of blood. The chain carries TRBV5-1 and TRBJ2-5; D is unresolved. CDR3 sequence reads: CASSNEETQYF. Here the CDR3 DNA reads TGCGCCAGCAGTAATGAAGAGACCCAGTACTTC.